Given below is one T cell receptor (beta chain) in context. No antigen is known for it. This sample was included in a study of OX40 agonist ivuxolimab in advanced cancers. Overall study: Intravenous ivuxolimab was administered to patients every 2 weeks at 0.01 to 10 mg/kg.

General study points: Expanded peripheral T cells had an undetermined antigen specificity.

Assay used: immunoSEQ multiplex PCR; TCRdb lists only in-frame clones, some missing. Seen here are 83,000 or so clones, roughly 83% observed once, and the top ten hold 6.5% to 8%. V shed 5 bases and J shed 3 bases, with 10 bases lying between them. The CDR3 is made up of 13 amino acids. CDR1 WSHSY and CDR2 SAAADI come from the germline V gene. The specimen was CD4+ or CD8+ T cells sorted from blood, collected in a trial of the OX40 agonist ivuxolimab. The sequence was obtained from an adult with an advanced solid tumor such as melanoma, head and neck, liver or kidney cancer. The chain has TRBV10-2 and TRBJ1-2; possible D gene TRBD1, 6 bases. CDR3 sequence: CASSLEGDYGYTF. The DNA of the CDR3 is TGCGCCAGCAGTTTGGAGGGGGACTATGGCTACACCTTC.